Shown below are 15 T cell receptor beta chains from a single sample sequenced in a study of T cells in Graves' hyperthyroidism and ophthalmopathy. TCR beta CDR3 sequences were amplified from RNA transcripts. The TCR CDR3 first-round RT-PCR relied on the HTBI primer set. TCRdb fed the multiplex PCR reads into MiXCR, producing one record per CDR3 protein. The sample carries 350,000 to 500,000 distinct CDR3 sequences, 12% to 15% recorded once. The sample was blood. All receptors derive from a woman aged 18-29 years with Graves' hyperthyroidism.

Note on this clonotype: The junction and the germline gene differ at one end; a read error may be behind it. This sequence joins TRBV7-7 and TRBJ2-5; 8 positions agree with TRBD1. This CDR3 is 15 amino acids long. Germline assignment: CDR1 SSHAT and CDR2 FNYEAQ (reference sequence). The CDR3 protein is CASSQRTGTLETQYF. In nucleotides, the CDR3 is TGTGCTAGCAGCCAAAGGACAGGGACTTTAGAGACCCAGTACTTC.

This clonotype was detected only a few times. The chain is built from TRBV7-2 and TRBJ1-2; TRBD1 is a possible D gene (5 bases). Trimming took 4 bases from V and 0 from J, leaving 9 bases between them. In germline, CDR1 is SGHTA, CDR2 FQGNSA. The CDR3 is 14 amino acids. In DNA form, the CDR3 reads TGTGCCAGCAGCTCTGGGGGGACTAACTATGGCTACACCTTC. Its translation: CASSSGGTNYGYTF.

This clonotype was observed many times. The CDR3 bases are TGTGCCAGCAGCCAAGGGACAGGGAAGAACACCGGGGAGCTGTTTTTT. This sequence encodes CASSQGTGKNTGELFF. The gene calls are TRBV3-1 and TRBJ2-2; 8 nucleotides agree with TRBD1. With V trimmed by 1 base and J by 1 base, 2 bases remained unmatched. This CDR3 has 16 amino acids. In germline, CDR1 is LGHDT, CDR2 YNNKEL (reference sequence). Looking up the rest from reference TRBV3-1 and TRBJ2-2 gives the full variable domain: DTAVSQTPKYLVTQMGNDKSIKCEQNLGHDTMYWYKQDSKKFLKIMFSYNNKELIINETVPNRFSPKSPDKAHLNLHINSLELGDSAVYFCASSQGTGKNTGELFFGEGSRLTVL.

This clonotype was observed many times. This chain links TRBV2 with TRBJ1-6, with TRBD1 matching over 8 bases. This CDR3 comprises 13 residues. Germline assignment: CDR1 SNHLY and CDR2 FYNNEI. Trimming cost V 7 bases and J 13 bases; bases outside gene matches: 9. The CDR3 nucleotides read TGTGCCAGCACCGGACAGGGATTGGGGCCCCTCCACTTT. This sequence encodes CASTGQGLGPLHF. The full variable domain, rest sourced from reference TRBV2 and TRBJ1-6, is EPEVTQTPSHQVTQMGQEVILRCVPISNHLYFYWYRQILGQKVEFLVSFYNNEISEKSEIFDDQFSVERPDGSNFTLKIRSTKLEDSAMYFCASTGQGLGPLHFGNGTRLTVT.

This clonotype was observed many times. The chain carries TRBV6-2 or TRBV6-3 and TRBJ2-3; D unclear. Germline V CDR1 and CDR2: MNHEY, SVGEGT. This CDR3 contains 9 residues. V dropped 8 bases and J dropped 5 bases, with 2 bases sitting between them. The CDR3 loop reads CASGDTQYF. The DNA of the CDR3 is TGTGCCAGCGGAGATACGCAGTATTTT.

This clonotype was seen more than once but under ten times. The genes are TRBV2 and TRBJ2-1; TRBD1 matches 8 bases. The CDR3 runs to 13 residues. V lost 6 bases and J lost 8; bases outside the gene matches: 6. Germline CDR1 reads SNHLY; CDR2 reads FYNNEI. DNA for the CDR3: TGTGCCAGCAGGGGGGACAGGTTTTATGAGCAGTTCTTC. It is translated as CASRGDRFYEQFF.

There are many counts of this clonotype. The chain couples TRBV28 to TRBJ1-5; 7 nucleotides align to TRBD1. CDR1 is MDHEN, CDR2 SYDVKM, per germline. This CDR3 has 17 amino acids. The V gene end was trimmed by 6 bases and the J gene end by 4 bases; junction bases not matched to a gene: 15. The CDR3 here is CASSIRQGFGGNQPQHF. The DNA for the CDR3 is TGTGCCAGCAGCATCAGACAGGGTTTCGGTGGTAATCAGCCCCAGCATTTT.

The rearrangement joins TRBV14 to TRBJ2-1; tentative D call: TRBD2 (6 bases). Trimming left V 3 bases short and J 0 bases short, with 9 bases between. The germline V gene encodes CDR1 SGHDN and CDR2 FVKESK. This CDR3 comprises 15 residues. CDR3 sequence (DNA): TGTGCCAGCAGCCACTGGGGGGACTCCTACAATGAGCAGTTCTTC. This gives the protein CASSHWGDSYNEQFF.

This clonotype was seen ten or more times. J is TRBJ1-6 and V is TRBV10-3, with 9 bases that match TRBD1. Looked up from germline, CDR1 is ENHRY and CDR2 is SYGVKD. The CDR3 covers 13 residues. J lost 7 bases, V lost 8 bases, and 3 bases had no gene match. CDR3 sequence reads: CAIGTGTNSPLHF. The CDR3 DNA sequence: TGTGCCATCGGGACAGGGACAAATTCACCCCTCCACTTT.

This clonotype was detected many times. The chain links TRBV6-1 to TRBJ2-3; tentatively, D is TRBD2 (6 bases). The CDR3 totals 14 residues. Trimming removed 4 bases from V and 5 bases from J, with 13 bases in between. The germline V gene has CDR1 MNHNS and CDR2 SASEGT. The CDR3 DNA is TGTGCCAGCAGTGTTGCGGTGGGGGGAGATACGCAGTATTTT. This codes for CASSVAVGGDTQYF.

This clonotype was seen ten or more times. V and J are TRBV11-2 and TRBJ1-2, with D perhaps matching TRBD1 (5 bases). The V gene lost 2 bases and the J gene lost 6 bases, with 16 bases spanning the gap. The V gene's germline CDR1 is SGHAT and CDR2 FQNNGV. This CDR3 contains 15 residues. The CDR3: CASSLRTMTEDGYTF. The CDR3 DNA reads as TGTGCCAGCAGCTTACGAACAATGACAGAGGATGGCTACACCTTC.

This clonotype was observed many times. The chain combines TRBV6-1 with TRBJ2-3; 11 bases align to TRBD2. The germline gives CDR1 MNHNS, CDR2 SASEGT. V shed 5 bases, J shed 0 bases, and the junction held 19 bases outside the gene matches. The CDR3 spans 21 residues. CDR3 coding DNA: TGTGCCAGCAGTTATGGGGGGGGGACTAGCGGAATTACCTCTAGCACAGATACGCAGTATTTT. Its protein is CASSYGGGTSGITSSTDTQYF.

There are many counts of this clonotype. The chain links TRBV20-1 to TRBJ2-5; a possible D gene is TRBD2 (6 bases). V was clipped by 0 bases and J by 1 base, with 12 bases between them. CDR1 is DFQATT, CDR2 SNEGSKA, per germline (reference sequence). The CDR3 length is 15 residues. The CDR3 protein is CSARDGGDTQETQYF. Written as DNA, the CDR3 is TGCAGTGCTAGAGACGGGGGAGACACCCAAGAGACCCAGTACTTC.

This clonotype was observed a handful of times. CDR3 DNA: TGTGCCAGCAGCTTGGTTAGCGGATACAATGAGCAGTTCTTC. This sequence encodes CASSLVSGYNEQFF. The rearrangement uses TRBV5-8 and TRBJ2-1; the D gene is possibly TRBD2 (6 bases). V shed 0 bases and J shed 4 bases, with 8 bases lying between them. Looked up from germline, CDR1 is SGHTS and CDR2 is YDEGEE. There are 14 residues in the CDR3.

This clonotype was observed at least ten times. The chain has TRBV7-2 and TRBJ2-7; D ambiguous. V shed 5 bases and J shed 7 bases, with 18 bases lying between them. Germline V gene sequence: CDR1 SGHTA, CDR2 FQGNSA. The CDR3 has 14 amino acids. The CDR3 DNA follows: TGTGCCAGCAGCCCCTCAGTTGGACGAGAGGAGCAGTACTTC. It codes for CASSPSVGREEQYF. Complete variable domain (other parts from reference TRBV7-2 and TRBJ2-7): GAGVSQSPSNKVTEKGKDVELRCDPISGHTALYWYRQSLGQGLEFLIYFQGNSAPDKSGLPSDRFSAERTGGSVSTLTIQRTQQEDSAVYLCASSPSVGREEQYFGPGTRLTVT.